This is a list of T cell receptor beta chains from one sample in a study of response to subunit inactivated influenza vaccine. MiXCR, applied by TCRdb to the RT-PCR reads, yields one record per CDR3 protein. Counted here are almost 250,000 distinct CDR3 sequences, 10% to 15% occurring once; the ten biggest clones make up less than 8.5%. This sample comprised non-naive T cells sorted from PBMCs, obtained 14 to 15 days before vaccination. These receptors were obtained from a man in his fifties who received an inactivated influenza vaccine. CDR3s include the opening cysteine and the closing phenylalanine or tryptophan. A D gene is named only where the DNA matches it firmly. A clone size is listed for some rows: how often the clone was seen (once, few, many), or a class if it is expanded.

J | size | D | V | DNA | CDR3
TRBJ2-2 | few | TRBD1 | TRBV27 | TGTGCCAGCAGTTCGACAGGGTGGATCGGGGAGCTGTTTTTT | CASSSTGWIGELFF
TRBJ1-3 | . | . | TRBV9 | TGTGCCAGCAGCATTACACAGCTCTCTGGAAACACCATATATTTT | CASSITQLSGNTIYF
TRBJ2-3 | many | . | TRBV5-1 | TGCGCCAGCAGAAGATATTTGGGGGCTAGCACAGATACGCAGTATTTT | CASRRYLGASTDTQYF
TRBJ2-5 | few | TRBD1 | TRBV27 | TGTGCCAGCACGAGGACAGGGGGAGTGAGGGAGACCCAGTACTTC | CASTRTGGVRETQYF
TRBJ1-5 | few | . | TRBV20-1 | TGCAGTGCTAGACTCCAGGGGAGGCAGCCCCAGCATTTT | CSARLQGRQPQHF
TRBJ2-1 | few | TRBD2 | TRBV7-2 | TGTGCCAGCAGCTTAGGAGCGGGGCCGTACAATGAGCAGTTCTTC | CASSLGAGPYNEQFF
TRBJ2-2 | . | . | TRBV5-1 | TGCGCCAGCAGCCGGGACTCGAACACCGGGGAGCTGTTTTTT | CASSRDSNTGELFF
TRBJ1-3 | few | . | TRBV9 | TGTGCCAGCAGCGCCGCCTCCGGAAACACCATATATTTT | CASSAASGNTIYF
TRBJ2-7 | . | . | TRBV6-2/TRBV6-3 | TGTGCCAGCAGCGGAACAGGAAGCTTCTCCTACGAGCAGTACTTC | CASSGTGSFSYEQYF
TRBJ2-1 | few | . | TRBV20-1 | TGCAGTGCTAGAGCCAATAATGAGCAGTTCTTC | CSARANNEQFF
TRBJ2-3 | few | . | TRBV15 | TGTGCCACCAGCAGAGATTACAGGAACACAGATACGCAGTATTTT | CATSRDYRNTDTQYF
TRBJ2-3 | . | . | TRBV6-1 | TGTGCCAGCAGTCTCCGGGCTGCGACAGATACGCAGTATTTT | CASSLRAATDTQYF
TRBJ2-1 | few | TRBD1 | TRBV15 | TGTGCCACCAAACCCCGGGACAGTAACAATGAGCAGTTCTTC | CATKPRDSNNEQFF
TRBJ2-1 | few | TRBD2 | TRBV11-1 | TGTGCCAGCAGCTTACTACGGGCTAGCGGGAGGGCGGGGAATGAGCAGTTCTTC | CASSLLRASGRAGNEQFF
TRBJ2-7 | few | TRBD2 | TRBV15 | TGTGCCACCAGCAGAGGTAGCGGGGGACCCCACGAGCAGTACTTC | CATSRGSGGPHEQYF
TRBJ2-7 | . | . | TRBV24-1 | TGTGCCACCAGTCAGTCAGGGTTCTACGAGCAGTACTTC | CATSQSGFYEQYF
TRBJ1-1 | . | TRBD1 | TRBV7-8 | TGTGCCAGCAGCTTAGTAGGGACAGCGAACACTGAAGCTTTCTTT | CASSLVGTANTEAFF
TRBJ2-4 | many | TRBD1 | TRBV5-1 | TGCGCCAGCAGCGCCCGACAGGGGGGCGGCATTCAGTACTTC | CASSARQGGGIQYF
TRBJ1-2 | . | . | TRBV5-2 | TGTGCCATGGGCCCTGGGCTCGGCGGCTACACCTTC | CAMGPGLGGYTF
TRBJ2-1 | . | TRBD1 | TRBV12-3/TRBV12-4 | TGTGCCAGCAGTCGAACCGGGACAGTTTTTAATGAGCAGTTCTTC | CASSRTGTVFNEQFF
TRBJ2-1 | few | . | TRBV11-2 | TGTGCCAGCAGCCCCGGGATCGGCGGATACAATGAGCAGTTCTTC | CASSPGIGGYNEQFF
TRBJ2-2 | many | . | TRBV4-3 | TGCGCCAGCAGCCTTGAGTTAGGGTCGGACACCGGGGAGCTGTTTTTT | CASSLELGSDTGELFF
TRBJ2-1 | . | TRBD2 | TRBV11-2 | TGTGCCAGCAGCAGAACTAGCGGGGGGGCGCATGAGCAGTTCTTC | CASSRTSGGAHEQFF
TRBJ2-1 | few | TRBD1 | TRBV15 | TGTGCCACCAGCAGAGCCGGGACAGGGGTCGGAACGTTCTTC | CATSRAGTGVGTFF
TRBJ2-1 | . | TRBD1 | TRBV10-3 | TGTGCCATCTATCTGGGGACAGGTTTCTACCCTAGTTTGAATGAGCAGTTCTTC | CAIYLGTGFYPSLNEQFF
TRBJ2-7 | . | TRBD2 | TRBV20-1 | TGCAGTTCCCAGGGAGGGCCCGGGGAGCAGTACTTC | CSSQGGPGEQYF
TRBJ2-3 | many | . | TRBV27 | TGTGCCACCGGTGGGACTTCAGAAGATACGCAGTATTTT | CATGGTSEDTQYF
TRBJ1-1 | few | . | TRBV15 | TGTGCCACCAGCAGGGAATACTCCCCACTTCCGAACACTGAAGCTTTCTTT | CATSREYSPLPNTEAFF
TRBJ1-6 | few | . | TRBV6-2/TRBV6-3 | TGTGCCAGCAGGAGTCAGGGGAACGGTTCACCCCTCCACTTT | CASRSQGNGSPLHF
TRBJ1-5 | . | . | TRBV4-2 | TGTGCCAGCAGCCAAGCCTTAGGCAATCAGCCCCAGCATTTT | CASSQALGNQPQHF
TRBJ2-5 | few | TRBD1 | TRBV20-1 | TGCAGTGTCAACAGGGGGAGCCAAGAGACCCAGTACTTC | CSVNRGSQETQYF
TRBJ2-2 | once | TRBD1 | TRBV5-6 | TGTGCCAGCAGCTTGACAGGGGGCGGTTCCACCGGGGAGCTGTTTTTT | CASSLTGGGSTGELFF
TRBJ2-7 | . | TRBD1 | TRBV20-1 | TGCAGTGCTACCATAACAGGGGGCCCCTACGAGCAGTACTTC | CSATITGGPYEQYF
TRBJ1-5 | . | . | TRBV5-6 | TGTGCCAGCAGCCTGTCGCTTGGAAGCAATCAGCCCCAGCATTTT | CASSLSLGSNQPQHF
TRBJ2-3 | many | TRBD2 | TRBV5-4 | TGTGCCAGCAGCTTGGAAGGCGGGAGAACGACAGATACGCAGTATTTT | CASSLEGGRTTDTQYF
TRBJ1-3 | many | . | TRBV12-3/TRBV12-4 | TGTGCCGGCACGATGGCTCGACGGGGAAACACCATATATTTT | CAGTMARRGNTIYF
TRBJ2-5 | . | . | TRBV6-1 | TGTGCCAGCAGCCAACAGATACAAGAGACCCAGTACTTC | CASSQQIQETQYF
TRBJ1-4 | few | . | TRBV11-2 | TGTGCCAGCAGCCCGGGGAGGGCCCGTACTAATGAAAAACTGTTTTTT | CASSPGRARTNEKLFF
TRBJ2-3 | . | TRBD2 | TRBV6-4 | TGTGCCAGCAGTGACGACGGGACTAGCGGCACAGATACGCAGTATTTT | CASSDDGTSGTDTQYF
TRBJ2-5 | . | . | TRBV5-1 | TGCGCCAGCAGCATACAGGGAAACCAAGAGACCCAGTACTTC | CASSIQGNQETQYF
TRBJ2-1 | . | . | TRBV11-2 | TGTGCCAGCAGCAACCTTACAGGGAATGAGCAGTTCTTC | CASSNLTGNEQFF
TRBJ1-2 | few | TRBD1 | TRBV29-1 | TGCAGCGTTGGGGCCAGGGACAGCAAAGGCTACACCTTC | CSVGARDSKGYTF
TRBJ2-2 | . | . | TRBV7-2 | TGTGCCAGCTGGCTAGCTGGGGCCACCGGGGAGCTGTTTTTT | CASWLAGATGELFF
TRBJ2-1 | many | TRBD2 | TRBV29-1 | TGCAGCGTTGAAGATCTTCAGGGGTTGACTAGCGGGGGACTTTACAATGAGCAGTTCTTC | CSVEDLQGLTSGGLYNEQFF
TRBJ1-6 | few | TRBD1 | TRBV6-1 | TGTGCCAGCACGAACAGGGGATCGGGTAATTCACCCCTCCACTTT | CASTNRGSGNSPLHF
TRBJ1-1 | few | TRBD1 | TRBV6-1 | TGTGCCAGCAGTAGAGGGACAGGCCTGAACACTGAAGCTTTCTTT | CASSRGTGLNTEAFF
TRBJ1-6 | . | . | TRBV30 | TGTGCCTGGAGCAACAAGAATTCACCCCTCCACTTT | CAWSNKNSPLHF
TRBJ1-6 | many | TRBD1 | TRBV11-1 | TGTGCCAGCAGCTTATTACAGGGGGTGAGATCACCCCTCCACTTT | CASSLLQGVRSPLHF
TRBJ2-3 | many | TRBD2 | TRBV20-1 | TGCAGTGCTAAGGCGCGGGAGAGCACAGATACGCAGTATTTT | CSAKARESTDTQYF
TRBJ2-4 | . | TRBD2 | TRBV6-2/TRBV6-3 | TGTGCCCGCGGTCGGAGCGGGGATCTAAAAAACATTCAGTACTTC | CARGRSGDLKNIQYF
TRBJ2-1 | many | . | TRBV5-1 | TGCGCCAGCAGCTTTAGAGGCTACAATGAGCAGTTCTTC | CASSFRGYNEQFF
TRBJ2-7 | many | . | TRBV12-3/TRBV12-4 | TGTGCCAGCAAGGAGCAGGGTATGAAGTACGAGCAGTACTTC | CASKEQGMKYEQYF
TRBJ2-7 | . | . | TRBV5-6 | TGTGCCAGCAGCTTGGGGGTATCGACCTACGAGCAGTACTTC | CASSLGVSTYEQYF
TRBJ1-1 | many | . | TRBV12-3/TRBV12-4 | TGTGCCAGCACCCCGGGACACCAGAACACTGAAGCTTTCTTT | CASTPGHQNTEAFF
TRBJ2-5 | . | . | TRBV25-1 | TGTGCCAGCAGTGAATCGTGGGTTAGCGAAGAGACCCAGTACTTC | CASSESWVSEETQYF
TRBJ1-2 | few | . | TRBV28 | TGTGCCAGCGGCTGGGGTGGGCAGGGAGACGAGGGCTACACCTTC | CASGWGGQGDEGYTF
TRBJ2-2 | many | . | TRBV12-3/TRBV12-4 | TGTGCCAGCAGAGCTCGACAGAACACCGGGGAGCTGTTTTTT | CASRARQNTGELFF